This T cell receptor beta chain stems from a study of read filtering for tumor transcriptome and immune sequencing. For the study at large: Eight or nine patients were R-ISS I, roughly 15 were R-ISS II, more than five were R-ISS III. Per sample, TCR-region reads ranged about 4 to 10.27 million by IR-seq, roughly 85 to 1,300 by RNA-seq. Study conclusions and caveats: Roughly 82% of IR-seq clonotypes had a single read, yet these held approximately 4% of reads.

As to this clonotype: Antigen specificity is unknown. This likely stems from a read error, as it lies one base from a far larger clone.

Sampling of bone marrow took place during active disease in every patient. Molecular barcoded adaptors covering alpha/delta and beta/gamma chains were used on approximately 400 ng RNA. TCRdb used MiXCR to reprocess the reads, holding one entry per CDR3 protein. The table shows 90,000 to 95,000 distinct CDR3 sequences, with 20% to 25% occurring only once. The germline gives CDR1 SEHNR, CDR2 FQNEAQ (reference sequence). The CDR3 loop spans 17 amino acids. Sequencing input: a population of CD138-negative cells sorted from bone marrow. The chain is built from TRBV7-9 and TRBJ2-1; D possibly corresponds to TRBD2 (6 bases). The source of this sequence is a donor aged 40 or older with multiple myeloma. The CDR3 nucleotides read TGTGCCAGCAGCGTAGGAGGGTTTAGCGGCTCCTACGATGAGCAGTTCTTC. Protein product: CASSVGGFSGSYDEQFF. Full variable domain (rest looked up from reference TRBV7-9 and TRBJ2-1): DTGVSQNPRHKITKRGQNVTFRCDPISEHNRLYWYRQTLGQGPEFLTYFQNEAQLEKSRLLSDRFSAERPKGSFSTLEIQRTEQGDSAMYLCASSVGGFSGSYDEQFFGPGTRLTVL.